This T cell receptor (beta chain) was identified in a study of T cell repertoires in ileal Crohn's disease. V was pared by 3 bases and J by 1 base, with 6 bases between. The V gene's germline CDR1 is MDHEN and CDR2 SYDVKM. The CDR3 contains 13 residues. Time point meaning: neoterminal ileum biopsy at postoperative endoscopy, about 6 months after surgery. Five hundred nanograms of biopsy DNA per sample underwent TCRB immunosequencing. Libraries were prepared by immunoSEQ multiplex PCR; TCRdb keeps only in-frame clonotypes and omits some of them. The data contain 55,000 to 65,000 clones, approximately 88% of them seen just once; the ten biggest clones take up approximately 2%.

The sample comprised ileal tissue. This chain uses TRBV28 with TRBJ1-1; no reliable D call. The TCR originated in an adult with Crohn's disease. The CDR3 sequence is CASSFQANTEAFF. CDR3 DNA: TGTGCCAGCAGTTTTCAGGCGAACACTGAAGCTTTCTTT.